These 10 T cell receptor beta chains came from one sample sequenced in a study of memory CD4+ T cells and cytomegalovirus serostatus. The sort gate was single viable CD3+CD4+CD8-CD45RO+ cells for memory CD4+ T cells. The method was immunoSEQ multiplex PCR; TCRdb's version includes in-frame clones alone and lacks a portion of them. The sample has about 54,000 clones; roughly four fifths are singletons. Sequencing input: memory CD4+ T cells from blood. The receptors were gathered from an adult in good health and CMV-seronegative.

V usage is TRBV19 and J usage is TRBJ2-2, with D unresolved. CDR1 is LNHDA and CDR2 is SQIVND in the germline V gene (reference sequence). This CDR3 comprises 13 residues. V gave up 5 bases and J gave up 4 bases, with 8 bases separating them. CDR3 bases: TGTGCCAGTAGTCCACAGATCACCGGGGAGCTGTTTTTT. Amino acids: CASSPQITGELFF.

The CDR3 protein is CASSRRGPRQPQHF. DNA for the CDR3: TGTGCCAGCAGCCGAAGGGGGCCACGGCAGCCCCAGCATTTT. This chain links TRBV28 with TRBJ1-5, with 7 bases fitting TRBD1. V was pared by 6 bases and J by 7 bases, with 9 bases of the junction left unmatched. Germline values: CDR1 MDHEN, CDR2 SYDVKM. CDR3 length: 14 residues.

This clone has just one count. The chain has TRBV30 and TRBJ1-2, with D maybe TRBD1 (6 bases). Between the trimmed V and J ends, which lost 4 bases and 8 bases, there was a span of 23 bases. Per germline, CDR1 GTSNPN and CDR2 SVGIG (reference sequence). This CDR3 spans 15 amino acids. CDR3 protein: CAWILGTGFSSGYTF. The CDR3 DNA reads TGTGCCTGGATTTTAGGAACAGGGTTTTCGTCAGGCTACACCTTC. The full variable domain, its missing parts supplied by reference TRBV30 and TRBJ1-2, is SQTIHQWPATLVQPVGSPLSLECTVEGTSNPNLYWYRQAAGRGLQLLFYSVGIGQISSEVPQNLSASRPQDRQFILSSKKLLLSDSGFYLCAWILGTGFSSGYTFGSGTRLTVV.

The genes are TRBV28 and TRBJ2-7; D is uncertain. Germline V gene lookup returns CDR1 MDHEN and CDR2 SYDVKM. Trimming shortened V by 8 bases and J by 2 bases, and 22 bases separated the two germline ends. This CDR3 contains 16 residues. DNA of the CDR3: TGTGCCAGCTCATCCCCCTTCGTGGACGCGCCCTACGAGCAGTACTTC. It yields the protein CASSSPFVDAPYEQYF.

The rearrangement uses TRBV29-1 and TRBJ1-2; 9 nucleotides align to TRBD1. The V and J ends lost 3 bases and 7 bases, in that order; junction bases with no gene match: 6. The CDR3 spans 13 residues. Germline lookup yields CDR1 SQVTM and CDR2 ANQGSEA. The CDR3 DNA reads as TGCAGCGTTGAGCAACAGGGGGCGGCTGGCTACACCTTC. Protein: CSVEQQGAAGYTF.

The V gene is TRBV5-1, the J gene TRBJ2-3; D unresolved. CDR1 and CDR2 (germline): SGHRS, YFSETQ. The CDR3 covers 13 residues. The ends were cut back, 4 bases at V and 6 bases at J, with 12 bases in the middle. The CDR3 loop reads CASSMDGADTQYF. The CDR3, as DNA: TGCGCCAGCAGCATGGACGGCGCGGATACGCAGTATTTT.

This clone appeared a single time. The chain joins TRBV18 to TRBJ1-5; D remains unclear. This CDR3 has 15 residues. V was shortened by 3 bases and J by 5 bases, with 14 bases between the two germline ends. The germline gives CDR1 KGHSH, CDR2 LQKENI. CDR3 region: CASSPYRGADQPQHF. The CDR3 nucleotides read TGTGCCAGCTCACCCTATCGGGGAGCGGATCAGCCCCAGCATTTT.

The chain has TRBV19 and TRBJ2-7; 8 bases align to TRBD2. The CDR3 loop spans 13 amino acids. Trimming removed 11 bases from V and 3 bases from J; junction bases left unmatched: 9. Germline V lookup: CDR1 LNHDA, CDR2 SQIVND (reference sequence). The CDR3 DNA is TGTGCCCCCTCCCCGGGAGGGTACTACGAGCAGTACTTC. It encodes CAPSPGGYYEQYF.

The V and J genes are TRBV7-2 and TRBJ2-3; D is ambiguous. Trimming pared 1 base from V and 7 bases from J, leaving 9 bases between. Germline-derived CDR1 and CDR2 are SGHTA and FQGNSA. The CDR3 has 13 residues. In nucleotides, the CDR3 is TGTGCCAGCAGCTTAGATCTTTCCTATACGCAGTATTTT. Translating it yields CASSLDLSYTQYF.

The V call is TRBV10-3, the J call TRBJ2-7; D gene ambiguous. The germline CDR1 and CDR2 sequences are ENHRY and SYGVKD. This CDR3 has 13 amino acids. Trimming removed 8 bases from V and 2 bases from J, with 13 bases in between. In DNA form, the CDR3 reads TGTGCCATCCGAGGAGACTTGACCTACGAGCAGTACTTC. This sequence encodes CAIRGDLTYEQYF.